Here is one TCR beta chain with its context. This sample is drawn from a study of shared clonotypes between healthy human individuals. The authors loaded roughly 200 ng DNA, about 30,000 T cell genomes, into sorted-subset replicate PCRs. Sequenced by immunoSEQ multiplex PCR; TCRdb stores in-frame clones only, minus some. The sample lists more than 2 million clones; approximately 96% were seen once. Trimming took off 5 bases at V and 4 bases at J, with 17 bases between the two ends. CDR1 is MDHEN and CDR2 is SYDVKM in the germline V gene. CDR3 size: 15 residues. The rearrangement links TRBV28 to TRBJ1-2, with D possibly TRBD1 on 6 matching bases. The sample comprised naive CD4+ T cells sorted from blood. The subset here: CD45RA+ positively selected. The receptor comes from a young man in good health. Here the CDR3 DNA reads TGTGCCAGCAGTCTATACAGGGAGGCGACCTATGGCTACACCTTC. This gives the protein CASSLYREATYGYTF.